The 7 T cell receptor beta chains below were found in one sample sequenced in a study of blood T cell repertoires in COVID-19. Clones were sequenced by immunoSEQ multiplex PCR, and TCRdb holds only the in-frame ones, with some missing. Found here are some 290,000 clones, 75% to 90% of them singletons; the top ten hold about 2.2%. Sequencing was carried out using peripheral blood. These receptor sequences come from a woman in her forties or fifties who had recovered from COVID-19.

The genes are TRBV20-1 and TRBJ1-2; D ambiguous. The germline V gene has CDR1 DFQATT and CDR2 SNEGSKA (reference sequence). This CDR3 region has 11 residues. Trimming left V 6 bases short and J 8 bases short, with 13 bases between. The CDR3, as DNA: TGCAGTGCAAGGGCCGAGCGGGGCTACACCTTC. As protein: CSARAERGYTF.

The chain carries TRBV28 and TRBJ1-2; the D is unclear. V lost 4 bases and J lost 0, with 18 bases in between. This CDR3 is built from 17 residues. CDR1 is MDHEN, CDR2 SYDVKM, per germline. The chain's CDR3 is CASSSGVGRATNYGYTF. For the CDR3, the DNA is TGTGCCAGCAGTTCTGGGGTAGGGAGGGCCACTAACTATGGCTACACCTTC.

The chain links TRBV11-2 to TRBJ1-2, with 10 bases identical to TRBD1. Trimming took 5 bases from V and 8 from J; bases not matched to a gene: 14. The V gene's germline CDR1 is SGHAT and CDR2 FQNNGV. CDR3 size: 16 residues. The CDR3 sequence: CASSRLRDRGSRGYTF. The CDR3 DNA sequence: TGTGCCAGCAGCCGACTCCGGGACAGGGGTTCACGAGGCTACACCTTC.

V is TRBV27 and J is TRBJ2-5, with D uncertain. Deletions cut 3 bases from V and 5 bases from J, with 4 bases between. Germline CDR1 and CDR2: MNHEY and SMNVEV (reference sequence). The CDR3 contains 11 residues. The CDR3 nucleotides are TGTGCCAGCAGTTTTCAGGAGACCCAGTACTTC. Its protein product is CASSFQETQYF.

V is TRBV6-5 and J is TRBJ2-7; 8 bases are shared with TRBD2. The germline V gene encodes CDR1 MNHEY and CDR2 SVGAGI. This CDR3 is 15 amino acids long. J gave up 0 bases and V 6 bases, and 7 bases lay outside the gene matches. The CDR3, as DNA: TGTGCCAGCAGCACCGGGACTAGGGGCTCCTACGAGCAGTACTTC. This gives the protein CASSTGTRGSYEQYF.

The rearrangement uses TRBV7-2 and TRBJ2-3; D is unresolved. V lost 6 bases to trimming and J lost 6 bases, with 10 bases between them. Germline V gene lookup returns CDR1 SGHTA and CDR2 FQGNSA. This CDR3 has 12 residues. This chain's CDR3 is CASSYARDTQYF. The CDR3 nucleotides are TGTGCCAGCAGTTACGCTCGGGATACGCAGTATTTT.

This clone was counted between two and nine times. The chain combines TRBV6-2 or TRBV6-3 with TRBJ1-5; possibly TRBD1 for D (6 bases). CDR1 MNHEY and CDR2 SVGEGT come from the germline V gene. This CDR3 comprises 16 residues. V lost 6 bases and J lost 5, with 20 bases in between. The CDR3 DNA follows: TGTGCCAGCAGCCCTTTAGGGGGGGGAAGCGATCAGCCCCAGCATTTT. Translating it yields CASSPLGGGSDQPQHF.